This entry features one T cell receptor beta chain sequence. This record belongs to a study of blood T cell repertoires in COVID-19. Looking at the study overall: Acute-phase and convalescent COVID-19 samples originated in the United States, Italy and Spain. PBMCs, B-cell-depleted T cells, or T cells were the source of the cDNA or gDNA that made up the material.

As handled by the study authors: Using reference gene primer amplification, nucleated cell counts were estimated. Only in-frame clones appear in the TCRdb table, and some are missing; sequencing was by immunoSEQ multiplex PCR. D and trimming were read from the DNA, whereas the V and J calls and clone size are those reported in that table. Of over 100,000 clones in the sample, roughly 86% were seen once. V lost 0 bases to trimming and J lost 5 bases; unmatched junction nucleotides: 14. The CDR3 has 19 residues. Germline values: CDR1 SGHDN, CDR2 FVKESK. This TCR came from a man aged 35-49 years with acute or convalescent COVID-19. What was sequenced was peripheral blood. V is TRBV14 and J is TRBJ2-5, with 11 bases identical to TRBD2. CDR3 in DNA: TGTGCCAGCAGCCAAGAGGGTAATCTAGCGGGAGGCCGTAGGGAGACCCAGTACTTC. Its translation: CASSQEGNLAGGRRETQYF.